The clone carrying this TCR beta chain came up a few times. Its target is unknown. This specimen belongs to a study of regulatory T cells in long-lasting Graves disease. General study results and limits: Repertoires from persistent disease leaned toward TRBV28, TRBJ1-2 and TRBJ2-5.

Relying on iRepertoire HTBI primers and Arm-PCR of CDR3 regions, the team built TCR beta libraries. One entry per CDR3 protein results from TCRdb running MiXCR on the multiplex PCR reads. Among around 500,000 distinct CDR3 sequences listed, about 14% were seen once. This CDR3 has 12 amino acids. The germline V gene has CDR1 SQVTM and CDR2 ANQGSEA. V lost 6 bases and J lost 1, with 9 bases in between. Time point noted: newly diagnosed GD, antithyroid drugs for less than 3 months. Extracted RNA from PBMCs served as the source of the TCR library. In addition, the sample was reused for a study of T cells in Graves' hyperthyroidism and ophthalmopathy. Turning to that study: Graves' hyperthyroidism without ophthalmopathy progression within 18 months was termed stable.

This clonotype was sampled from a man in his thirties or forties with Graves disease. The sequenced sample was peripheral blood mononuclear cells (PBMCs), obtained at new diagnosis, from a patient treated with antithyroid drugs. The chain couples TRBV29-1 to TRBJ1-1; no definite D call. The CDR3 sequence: CSVLGGNTEAFF. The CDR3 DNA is TGCAGCGTACTCGGCGGGAACACTGAAGCTTTCTTT.